This T cell receptor (beta chain) was documented in a study of blood T cell repertoires in COVID-19. Across the whole study: Acute-phase and convalescent COVID-19 samples originated in the United States, Italy and Spain. In each case, the material was cDNA or gDNA derived from T cells, B-cell-depleted T cells, or PBMCs.

In the authors' workflow: Amplification from reference gene primers served as the basis for estimated nucleated cell counts. Generated by immunoSEQ multiplex PCR, the TCRdb table keeps only in-frame clones and is missing some. V, J and clone size are those of that table, while D and trimming were read from the DNA. This table has roughly 200,000 clones, nearly 90% appearing once. V was clipped by 4 bases and J by 7 bases, with 18 bases between them. The length of the CDR3 is 14 residues. The germline V gene has CDR1 SGHRS and CDR2 YFSETQ. The sample consisted of peripheral blood. The receptor was derived from a woman aged 40-49 years who had recovered from COVID-19. This chain joins TRBV5-1 and TRBJ2-7; D possibly corresponds to TRBD1 (7 bases). This CDR3 is CASSPGTAGGEQYF. The DNA for the CDR3 is TGCGCCAGCAGCCCCGGGACAGCCGGAGGGGAGCAGTACTTC.